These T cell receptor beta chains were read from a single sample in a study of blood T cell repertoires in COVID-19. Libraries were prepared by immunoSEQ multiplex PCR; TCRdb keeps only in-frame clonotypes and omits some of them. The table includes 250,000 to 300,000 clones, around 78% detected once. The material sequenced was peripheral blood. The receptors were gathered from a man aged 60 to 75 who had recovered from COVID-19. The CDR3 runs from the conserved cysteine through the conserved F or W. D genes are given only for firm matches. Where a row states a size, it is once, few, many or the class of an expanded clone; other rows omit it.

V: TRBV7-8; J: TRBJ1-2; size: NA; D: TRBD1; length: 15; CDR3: CASSSPGTGAYGYTF; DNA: TGTGCCAGCAGCTCCCCCGGGACAGGGGCGTATGGCTACACCTTC
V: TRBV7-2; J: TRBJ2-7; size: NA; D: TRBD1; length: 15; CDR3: CASSSDRGLSYEQYF; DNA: TGTGCCAGCAGCTCGGACAGGGGACTCTCCTACGAGCAGTACTTC
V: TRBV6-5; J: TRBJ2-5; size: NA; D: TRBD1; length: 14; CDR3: CASSKPGQQETQYF; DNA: TGTGCCAGCAGTAAACCGGGACAGCAAGAGACCCAGTACTTC
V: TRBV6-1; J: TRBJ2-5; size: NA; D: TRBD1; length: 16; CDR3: CASSESETGSLKTQYF; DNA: TGTGCCAGCAGTGAATCGGAGACAGGGAGTTTAAAGACCCAGTACTTC
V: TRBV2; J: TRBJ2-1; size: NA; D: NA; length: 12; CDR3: CASTRLEVEQFF; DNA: TGTGCCAGCACCAGACTAGAGGTAGAGCAGTTCTTC
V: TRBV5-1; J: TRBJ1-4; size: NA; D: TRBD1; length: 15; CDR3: CASSVQTGGGEKLFF; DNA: TGCGCCAGCAGCGTGCAGACAGGGGGCGGTGAAAAACTGTTTTTT
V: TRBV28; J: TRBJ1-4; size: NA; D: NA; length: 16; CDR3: CASRSSGFATNEKLFF; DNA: TGTGCCAGCCGCTCCTCAGGTTTTGCAACTAATGAAAAACTGTTTTTT
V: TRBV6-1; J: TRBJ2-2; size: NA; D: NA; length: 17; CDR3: CASSGSATFLKTGELFF; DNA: TGTGCCAGCAGTGGAAGCGCCACCTTCCTCAAGACCGGGGAGCTGTTTTTT
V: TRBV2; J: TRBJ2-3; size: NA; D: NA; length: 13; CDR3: CASSGLGTDTQYF; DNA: TGTGCCAGCAGCGGACTCGGCACAGATACGCAGTATTTT
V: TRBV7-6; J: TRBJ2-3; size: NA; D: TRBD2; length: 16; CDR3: CASSSRLAGLADTQYF; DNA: TGTGCCAGCAGCTCAAGACTAGCGGGACTGGCAGATACGCAGTATTTT
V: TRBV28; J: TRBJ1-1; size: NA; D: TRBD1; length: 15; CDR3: CASSGLGTGDTEAFF; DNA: TGTGCCAGCAGCGGGTTGGGGACAGGGGACACTGAAGCTTTCTTT
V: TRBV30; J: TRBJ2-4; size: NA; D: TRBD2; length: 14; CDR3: CAASGRGAKNIQYF; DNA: TGTGCTGCAAGCGGGAGGGGAGCCAAAAACATTCAGTACTTC
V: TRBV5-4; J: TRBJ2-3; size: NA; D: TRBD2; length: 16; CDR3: CASSQSSGDDTDTQYF; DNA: TGTGCCAGCAGCCAGAGTAGCGGGGATGACACAGATACGCAGTATTTT
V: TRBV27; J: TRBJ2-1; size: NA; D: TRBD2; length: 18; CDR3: CASSSLGTSGSQYNEQFF; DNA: TGTGCCAGCAGCAGTTTAGGCACTAGCGGGAGTCAATACAATGAGCAGTTCTTC
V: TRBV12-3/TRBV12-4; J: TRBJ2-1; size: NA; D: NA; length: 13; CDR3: CASSLRDWGPPFF; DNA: TGTGCCAGCAGTTTACGGGATTGGGGGCCCCCGTTCTTC
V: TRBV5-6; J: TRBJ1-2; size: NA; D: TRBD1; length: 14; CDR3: CASSLQGGIYGYTF; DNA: TGTGCCAGCAGCTTGCAGGGGGGTATCTATGGCTACACCTTC
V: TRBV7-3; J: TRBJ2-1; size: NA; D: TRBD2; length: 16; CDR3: CASSFDAGLAGNEQFF; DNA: TGTGCCAGCAGCTTCGACGCGGGACTAGCGGGGAATGAGCAGTTCTTC
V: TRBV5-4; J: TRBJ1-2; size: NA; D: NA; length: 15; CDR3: CASSAEGRRGSGYTF; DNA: TGTGCCAGCAGCGCGGAGGGACGGCGGGGGTCTGGCTACACCTTC
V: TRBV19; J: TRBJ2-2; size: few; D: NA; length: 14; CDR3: CASSIDRDTGELFF; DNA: TGTGCCAGTAGTATAGACCGGGACACCGGGGAGCTGTTTTTT
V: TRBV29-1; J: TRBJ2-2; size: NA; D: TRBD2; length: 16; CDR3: CSVRLAGAPGTGELFF; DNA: TGCAGCGTCCGACTAGCGGGAGCCCCGGGCACCGGGGAGCTGTTTTTT
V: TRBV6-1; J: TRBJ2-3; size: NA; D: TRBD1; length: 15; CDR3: CASSEDRGQADTQYF; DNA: TGTGCCAGCAGTGAAGACAGGGGGCAGGCAGATACGCAGTATTTT
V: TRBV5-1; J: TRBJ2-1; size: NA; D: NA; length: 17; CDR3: CASSKTRTRRDLSEQFF; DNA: TGCGCCAGCAGCAAAACCCGTACTCGTCGGGATCTGAGTGAGCAGTTCTTC
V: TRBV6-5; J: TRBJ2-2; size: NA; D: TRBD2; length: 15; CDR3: CASSKGLAGTGELFF; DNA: TGTGCCAGCAGTAAGGGACTAGCGGGCACCGGGGAGCTGTTTTTT
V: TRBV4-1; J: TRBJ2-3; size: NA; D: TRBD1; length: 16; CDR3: CASSQRGTGGTDTQYF; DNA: TGCGCCAGCAGCCAACGCGGGACAGGGGGCACAGATACGCAGTATTTT
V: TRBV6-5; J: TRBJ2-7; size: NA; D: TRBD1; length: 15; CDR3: CASRKGQGAMYEQYF; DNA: TGTGCCAGCAGAAAAGGACAGGGGGCTATGTACGAGCAGTACTTC
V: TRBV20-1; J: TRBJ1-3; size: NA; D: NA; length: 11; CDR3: CSAYRGNTIYF; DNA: TGCAGTGCTTACAGGGGAAACACCATATATTTT
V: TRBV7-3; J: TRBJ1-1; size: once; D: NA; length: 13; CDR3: CASSLSGGVEAFF; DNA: TGTGCCAGCAGCTTATCGGGCGGGGTTGAAGCTTTCTTT
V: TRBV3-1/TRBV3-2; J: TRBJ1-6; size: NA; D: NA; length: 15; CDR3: CASSQGTVLNSPLHF; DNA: TGTGCCAGCAGCCAAGGGACAGTTCTCAATTCACCCCTCCACTTT
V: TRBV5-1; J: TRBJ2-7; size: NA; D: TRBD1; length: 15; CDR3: CASSETGTGLSEQYF; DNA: TGCGCCAGCAGCGAAACCGGGACAGGGTTGAGCGAGCAGTACTTC
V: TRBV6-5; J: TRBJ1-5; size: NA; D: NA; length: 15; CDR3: CASSSLAGVNQPQHF; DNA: TGTGCCAGCAGTTCCCTCGCAGGGGTTAATCAGCCCCAGCATTTT
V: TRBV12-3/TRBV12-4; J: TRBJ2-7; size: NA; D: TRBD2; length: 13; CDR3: CASSLGTSGARYF; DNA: TGTGCCAGCAGTTTAGGGACTAGCGGGGCCCGGTACTTC
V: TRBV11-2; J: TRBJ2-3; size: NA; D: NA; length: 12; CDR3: CASSLGTEVQYF; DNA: TGTGCCAGCAGCTTAGGGACTGAGGTGCAGTATTTT
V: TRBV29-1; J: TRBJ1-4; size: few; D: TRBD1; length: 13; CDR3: CSVAGQTNEKLFF; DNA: TGCAGCGTCGCGGGACAGACCAATGAAAAACTGTTTTTT
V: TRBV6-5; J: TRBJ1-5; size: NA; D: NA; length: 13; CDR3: CASTERSNQPQHF; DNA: TGTGCCAGCACCGAGAGAAGCAATCAGCCCCAGCATTTT
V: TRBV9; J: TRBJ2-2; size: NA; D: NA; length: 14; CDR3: CASSVGGDTGELFF; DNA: TGTGCCAGCAGCGTGGGCGGGGACACCGGGGAGCTGTTTTTT
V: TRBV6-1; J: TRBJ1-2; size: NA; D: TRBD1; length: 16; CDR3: CASSEAWPGGDYGYTF; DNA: TGTGCCAGCAGTGAAGCCTGGCCAGGGGGCGACTATGGCTACACCTTC
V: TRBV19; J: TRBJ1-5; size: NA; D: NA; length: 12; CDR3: CASSPGVAPQHF; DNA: TGTGCCAGTAGCCCGGGGGTCGCGCCCCAGCATTTT
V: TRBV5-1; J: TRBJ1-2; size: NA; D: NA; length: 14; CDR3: CASSNSQGSYGYTF; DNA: TGCGCCAGCAGCAACTCGCAGGGGAGCTATGGCTACACCTTC
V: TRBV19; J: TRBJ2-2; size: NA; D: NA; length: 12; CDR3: CASRGAGGELFF; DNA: TGTGCCAGTAGGGGTGCGGGCGGGGAGCTGTTTTTT
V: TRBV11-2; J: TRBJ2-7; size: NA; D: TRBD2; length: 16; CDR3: CASSPLRGGVLYEQYF; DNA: TGTGCCAGCAGCCCTCTTCGCGGGGGGGTTCTCTACGAGCAGTACTTC